This TCR beta chain was observed in a study of blood T cell repertoires in COVID-19. TCRdb's table, derived via immunoSEQ multiplex PCR, lists solely in-frame clones and lacks some. The data show about 200,000 clones, more than 70% seen once. Trimming shortened V by 2 bases and J by 1 base, and 8 bases separated the two germline ends. The germline V gene encodes CDR1 SEHNR and CDR2 FQNEAQ (reference sequence). The CDR3 has 14 amino acids. For this clone: Other DNA variants within this sample encode the same CDR3.

The V call is TRBV7-9, the J call TRBJ1-1; D is ambiguous. What was sequenced was PBMCs or T cells enriched from blood (not recorded which). The sequence was obtained from a man aged 40-55 years with acute COVID-19. CDR3 sequence reads: CASSLSGGNTEAFF. Written as DNA, the CDR3 is TGTGCCAGCAGCTTATCAGGTGGGAACACTGAAGCTTTCTTT.